The T cell receptor beta chain under discussion was sequenced for a study of OX40 agonist ivuxolimab in advanced cancers. Across the whole study: It was permissible to have had prior anti-PD-1, anti-PD-L1 or anti-CTLA-4 therapy, and approximately 40% had some. Of the patients, three showed partial responses, one with hepatocellular carcinoma and two with cutaneous melanoma.

Enrollment shut out patients with autoimmune disease history or systemic immunosuppression. The CDR3 consists of 15 residues. The germline V gene has CDR1 GTSNPN and CDR2 SVGIG (reference sequence). V was clipped by 6 bases and J by 4 bases; unmatched bases: 13. The repertoire was sequenced with immunoSEQ multiplex PCR; TCRdb's copy has only in-frame clones and lacks some. This table has over 85,000 clones, approximately 93% appearing once. This rearrangement joins TRBV30 to TRBJ1-2, with 8 bases matching TRBD1. Source: CD4+ or CD8+ T cells sorted from blood, taken in a trial of the OX40 agonist ivuxolimab. The clonotype originates from an adult with an advanced solid tumor such as melanoma, head and neck, liver or kidney cancer. The CDR3 bases are TGTGCCTGTCGTCAGGGGGCTCTTGGCCTCTATGGCTACACCTTC. Protein sequence: CACRQGALGLYGYTF.